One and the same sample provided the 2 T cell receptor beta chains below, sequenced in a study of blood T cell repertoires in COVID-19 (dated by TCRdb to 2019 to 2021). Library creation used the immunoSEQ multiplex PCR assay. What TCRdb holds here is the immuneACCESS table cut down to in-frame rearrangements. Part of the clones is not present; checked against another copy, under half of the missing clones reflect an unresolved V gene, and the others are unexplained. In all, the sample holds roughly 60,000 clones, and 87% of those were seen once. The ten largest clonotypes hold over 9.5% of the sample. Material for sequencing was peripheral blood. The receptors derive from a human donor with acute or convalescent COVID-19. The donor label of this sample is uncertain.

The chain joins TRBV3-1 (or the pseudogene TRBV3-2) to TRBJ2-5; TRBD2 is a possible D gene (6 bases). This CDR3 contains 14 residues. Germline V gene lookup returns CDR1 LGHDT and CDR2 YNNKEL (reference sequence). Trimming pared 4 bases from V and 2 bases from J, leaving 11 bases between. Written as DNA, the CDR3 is TGTGCCAGCAGCCGGCAGGGACTTCAAGAGACCCAGTACTTC. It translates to CASSRQGLQETQYF.

DNA of the CDR3: TGTGCCAGCAACCTACAGGGGGGTCTGGCCTACAATGAGCAGTTCTTC. Translated: CASNLQGGLAYNEQFF. The genes are TRBV5-6 and TRBJ2-1; TRBD1 agrees at 8 bases. The CDR3 is 16 amino acids. The junction had 10 bases not matched to a gene; V was cut back by 6 bases and J by 2 bases. Germline V CDR1 and CDR2: SGHDT, YYEEEE.